This paragraph reports one T cell receptor (beta chain). No cognate antigen has been identified for it. No base qualities exist here, and no much larger clone lies one base off it. Patients with autoimmune disease history or receiving systemic immunosuppression were excluded from the trial. Peripheral blood for TCR sequencing was collected from all dose cohorts at baseline, on cycle 4 day 1, and on cycle 7 day 1. Samples were obtained from an open-label, multicenter, first-in-human phase I dose-escalation trial of ivuxolimab. Adults with locally advanced or metastatic head and neck squamous cell, hepatocellular, melanoma or renal cell carcinoma were enrolled in the trial. Before TCR sequencing, CD4+ and CD8+ T cells were separately sorted from peripheral blood. The data were obtained in a study of OX40 agonist ivuxolimab in advanced cancers. For the study in its entirety: Ivuxolimab was a fully human IgG2 agonistic monoclonal antibody targeting the costimulatory receptor OX40 (CD134). Patients were allowed to have had prior anti-PD-1, anti-PD-L1 or anti-CTLA-4 therapy, and approximately 40% of the dose-escalation patients had been treated with checkpoint inhibitors. The monotherapy dose-escalation portion (N of about 50 patients) of the phase I ivuxolimab trial is reported in the paper. The purpose of peripheral TCRbeta sequencing was to test whether ivuxolimab changed TCR sequence diversity and led to clonal T-cell expansion. Partial responses occurred in three dose-escalation patients: two with cutaneous melanoma and one with hepatocellular carcinoma. Intravenous ivuxolimab was administered to patients every 2 weeks at six dose levels: 0.01, 0.1, 0.3, 1.5, 3 and 10 mg/kg. Of the approximately 53 patients in dose escalation, some 20 had hepatocellular carcinoma, some 15 had melanoma, 9 had renal cell carcinoma and 9 had head and neck cancer. In the dose-escalation cohort, roughly 82% of patients were male, and the mean age was roughly 56 years with a range of roughly 23 to 79.

CDR1 and CDR2, per the germline V gene, are SGHRS and YFSETQ. Its CDR3 holds 14 amino acids, cysteine through phenylalanine. The sequence is cut down to CDR3 DNA, 42 bases in frame from base 1. Trimming removed 0 bases from V and 7 bases from J, leaving 10 bases between the germline ends. The research as a whole found: In the 0.1-3.0 mg/kg groups, partial responders had among the lowest normalized peripheral clonal expansion, particularly in CD8+ T cells. Low levels of normalized T-cell clonal expansion were also seen in some patients who did not respond. Antigen specificity was not determined for the clonally expanded peripheral T cells. On average, CD8+ T cells showed more expanded clones than CD4+ T cells after ivuxolimab. At doses of 0.1 to 3.0 mg/kg, clonal expansion of both CD4+ and CD8+ T cells in blood was seen between baseline and week 6.

To sequence the TCRbeta CDR3 region, genomic DNA was isolated from the sorted cells. The immunoSEQ Assay was used to sequence the TCRbeta CDR3 regions. The source is immuneACCESS, and TCRdb retained only in-frame sequences with V and J called. Part of the clones is not carried over; for the studies checked, unresolved V genes explain less than half of this, and the remainder is unexplained. The sample table holds more than 45,000 clones, of which around nine tenths were seen once. The ten top clones hold roughly 1.5% of the sample. The TCR comes from an adult with an advanced solid tumor such as melanoma, head and neck, liver or kidney cancer. The rearrangement combines TRBV5-1 with TRBJ1-4, with no D gene named confidently. This material consisted of CD4+ or CD8+ T cells sorted from blood, taken in a trial of the OX40 agonist ivuxolimab. The CDR3 here reads CASSLDREGEKLFF. Read as DNA, the sequence is TGCGCCAGCAGCTTGGATAGGGAGGGTGAAAAACTGTTTTTT.